This T cell receptor beta chain came from a study of TIL therapy for anti-PD-1-resistant metastatic lung cancer (dated by TCRdb to about 2021). Study-wide context: Tumors were harvested prior to any PD-1/PD-L1 blockade, after which nivolumab was administered to patients, and lymphodepletion, expanded TIL infusion and IL-2 were given to patients who progressed. T cell receptor beta sequencing of tumor and peripheral blood was used to follow clonotypes across the tumor, the expanded TIL product and serial blood samples. Enrolled patients had a median age of about 50 years (range roughly 35-85) and a median tumor PD-L1 proportion score of around 6%. A median non-synonymous tumor mutation burden of more than 1.2 mutations per megabase was determined across the cohort by whole-exome sequencing. The cohort was predominantly lung adenocarcinoma, with four EGFR-mutant and two ALK-rearranged tumors, and half of patients were current or former smokers. Results and caveats for the whole study, not just this receptor: The baseline peripheral repertoire was partially replaced by infused TIL clonotypes, which then decayed over months, and persistence showed no apparent association with response. The cohort was highly selected, with more treatment-naive, never-smoker and oncogene-addicted patients than typical, limiting generalizability. The study protocol defined all tumor marker inferences as exploratory.

Using bias-controlled multiplex PCR with the immunoSEQ v3 hsTCRB kit, the TCR beta CDR3 regions were amplified from genomic DNA. An Illumina NextSeq 500 was used to sequence the TCR libraries, reaching approximately 2 million read pairs at survey level or about 4.5-6 million at deep level. From the authors' description of their analysis: V, D and J genes were assigned, non-productive sequences were removed, and clonality was reported by immunoSEQ Analyzer software. Repertoires were compared using productive Simpson clonality and Morisita overlap index of productive TRB rearrangements between infused TIL and blood. The absolute count of a clonotype in blood was estimated by multiplying the lymphocyte count by the CD3+ fraction and by the productive frequency of the clone. The clones in this table, taken by TCRdb from immuneACCESS, are in-frame only. Not every clone is retained; where verified, under half of the shortfall comes from an unresolved V gene, and the cause of the rest is unknown. V and J calls and clone size are copied from that table; D and trimming were computed from the DNA. The sample contains about 21,000 clones, about two thirds of them found a single time. Roughly 1.9% of the sample is held by the ten biggest clonotypes.

The CDR3 starts with the cysteine, ends with the phenylalanine, and has 18 residues. This entry keeps only the CDR3 DNA: 54 bases, framed from base 1. The germline V gene (reference sequence) provides CDR1 PRHDT and CDR2 FYEKMQ. V drops 5 bases and J drops 0 bases, leaving 17 bases in between. What this sample's time point label stands for: pre-treatment sample, taken before nivolumab and TIL therapy. Adults with stage 4 NSCLC were enrolled from 2017 to early 2020 in a dual-center phase I trial. The samples were obtained from a phase I trial that was single-arm and open-label and tested tumor-infiltrating lymphocyte therapy combined with nivolumab in advanced non-small cell lung cancer. Blood mononuclear cells were isolated from EDTA tubes by Ficoll gradient and were snap-frozen as pellets, and DNA was extracted with a Qiagen mini-prep kit. In regard to this clone: The antigen it binds to is not known. Base qualities are not at hand, and no much larger clone is one base apart.

The material was blood, obtained at baseline. The chain is encoded by TRBV13 joined to TRBJ2-6; TRBD2 is a weak D gene call, 6 bases matching. This TCR was sampled from a person between 30 and 80 years old with non-small cell lung cancer. Here the CDR3 is given as CASSLLRGGTSGANVLTF. Read as DNA, the sequence is TGTGCCAGCAGCCTCCTACGTGGCGGGACCTCTGGGGCCAACGTCCTGACTTTC.